This T cell receptor beta chain appears in the sequencing data of a study of blood T cell repertoires in COVID-19. Authors' processing steps: The authors estimated nucleated cell counts from reference gene primer amplification. TCRdb's table, derived via immunoSEQ multiplex PCR, lists solely in-frame clones and lacks some. V, J and clone size are taken as reported in that table, and D and trimming were inferred from the DNA itself. The profile covers around 81,000 clones, with about 89% appearing a single time and around 1.9% taken by the ten largest. V was clipped by 3 bases and J by 4 bases, with 10 bases between them. Germline values: CDR1 LGHDT, CDR2 YNNKEL (reference sequence). The CDR3 has 13 residues.

Sequencing was carried out using peripheral blood. This TCR derives from a woman in her sixties with acute or convalescent COVID-19. J is TRBJ2-7 and V is TRBV3-1 (or the pseudogene TRBV3-2); TRBD2 might be the D (6 bases). The CDR3 protein is CASSQGGKYEQYF. The CDR3 nucleotides are TGTGCCAGCAGCCAGGGGGGTAAATACGAGCAGTACTTC.